This T cell receptor beta chain was identified in a study of regulatory T cells in long-lasting Graves disease. The CDR3 runs to 14 residues. With 6 bases clipped from V and 8 bases from J, the junction kept 7 bases outside the gene matches. CDR1 and CDR2 from the germline V gene are MNHNS and SASEGT. Arm-PCR of CDR3 regions with iRepertoire HTBI primers generated TCR beta libraries. In TCRdb, the multiplex PCR reads were re-called with MiXCR into one record per CDR3 protein. The table records 250,000 or so distinct CDR3 sequences, about 20% of them present only once. The time point here: newly diagnosed GD, antithyroid drugs for less than 3 months. PBMC-extracted RNA yielded the TCR library. Patient provenance is recorded as an endocrinology department in Xi'an, China. This clonotype appeared many times. The sample was also linked to a second study, of T cells in Graves' hyperthyroidism and ophthalmopathy. Turning to that study: First-round RT-PCR with HTBI primers amplified the TCR CDR3 region. In the analysis, a 13 V-J model separated ophthalmopathy from stable hyperthyroidism. Model-based prediction identified ophthalmopathy a median 6.5 months prior to its onset.

V usage is TRBV6-1 and J usage is TRBJ1-4; 9 bases align to TRBD1. Sequenced material: peripheral blood mononuclear cells (PBMCs), taken at new diagnosis, from a patient treated with antithyroid drugs. The origin of this receptor is a woman aged 25 to 39 with Graves disease. The CDR3 DNA reads TGTGCCAGCAGGAACACAGGGGGCCGGGAAAAACTGTTTTTT. Translation gives CASRNTGGREKLFF.